One T cell receptor (beta chain) is described in this entry. The record originates from a study of technical replicates of blood from a few donors. The repertoire was sequenced with immunoSEQ multiplex PCR; TCRdb's copy has only in-frame clones and lacks some. There are about 84,000 clones in the sample; about 97% occur only once, and more than 0.15% lies in the top ten. Per germline, CDR1 KGHSH and CDR2 LQKENI. The CDR3 consists of 16 residues. The ends were cut back, 4 bases at V and 3 bases at J, with 17 bases in the middle. Input material: T cells isolated from PBMCs. The TCR sequence derives from a human donor in good health. This chain uses TRBV18 with TRBJ2-3, with TRBD1 as a possible D gene (6 bases). The chain's CDR3 is CASSQIQGYKTDTQYF. CDR3 DNA: TGTGCCAGCTCACAAATTCAGGGGTACAAAACAGATACGCAGTATTTT.